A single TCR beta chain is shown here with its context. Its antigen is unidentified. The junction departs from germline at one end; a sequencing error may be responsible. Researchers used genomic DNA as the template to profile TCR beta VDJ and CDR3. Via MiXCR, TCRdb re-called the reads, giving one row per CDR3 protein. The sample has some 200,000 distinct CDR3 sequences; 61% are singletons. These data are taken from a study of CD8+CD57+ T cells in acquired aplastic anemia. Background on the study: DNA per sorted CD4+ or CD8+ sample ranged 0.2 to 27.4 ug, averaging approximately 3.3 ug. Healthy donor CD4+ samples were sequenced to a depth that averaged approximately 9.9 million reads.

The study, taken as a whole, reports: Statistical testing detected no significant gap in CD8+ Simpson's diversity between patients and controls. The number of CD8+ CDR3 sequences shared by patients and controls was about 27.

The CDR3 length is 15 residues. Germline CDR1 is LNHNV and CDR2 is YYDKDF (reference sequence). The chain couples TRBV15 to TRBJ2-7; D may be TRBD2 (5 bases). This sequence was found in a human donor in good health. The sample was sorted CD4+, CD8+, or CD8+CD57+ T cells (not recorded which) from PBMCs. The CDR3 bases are TGTGCCACCAGCAGAGGATTTGAGGTTACCGGGGAGCTGTACTTC. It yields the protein CATSRGFEVTGELYF.